These 2 T cell receptor beta chains share one sample of origin, sequenced in a study of T-cell memory formation after mild COVID-19. TCRdb re-analysed the 5' RACE reads in MiXCR, keeping a single row per CDR3 protein. The table has fewer than 500,000 distinct CDR3 sequences, 20% to 30% seen once. Material: PBMCs or a T cell subset sorted from them (not recorded which). These receptors originate from an adult woman who had mild COVID-19 (a few samples of this study predate the infection). Cell type and time point are not known.

This clonotype has just a few counts. The J gene is TRBJ2-1, the V gene TRBV7-2; D not resolved. The germline gives CDR1 SGHTA, CDR2 FQGNSA. V lost 5 bases and J 8 bases, leaving 16 bases between the germline ends. CDR3 length: 14 residues. The CDR3 loop reads CASSLNGRIYEQFF. In DNA, the CDR3 is TGTGCCAGCAGCCTAAACGGTCGGATTTATGAGCAGTTCTTC.

The CDR3 coding sequence is TGCGCCAGCAGCTTGATGATAGCTTCCCCTTACGAGCAGTACTTC. This gives the protein CASSLMIASPYEQYF. The chain has TRBV5-1 and TRBJ2-7, with D hard to call. Germline V gene lookup returns CDR1 SGHRS and CDR2 YFSETQ. The V and J ends lost 1 base and 4 bases respectively, with 15 bases between them. The CDR3 covers 15 residues.